This T cell receptor beta chain was documented in a study of blood T cells in healthy people across ages. Whole-study results and caveats: As age increased, TCR beta diversity per million T cells fell in a roughly linear fashion. There was no known CMV status for donors, so expanded clonotype changes were possibly confounded. The study could not conclusively compare naive and antigen-experienced cells, given its unsorted PBMCs.

A word on this clonotype: The antigen remains undetermined.

Alongside a J-beta primer mix, a sample-barcoded 5' primer served in a second PCR lasting about 7 to 11 cycles. No fewer than 2.5 million CDR3-containing paired-end reads came from each sample. TCRdb independently ran MiXCR on the 5' RACE reads; one entry per CDR3 protein. This table has 1.5 million to 2 million distinct CDR3 sequences, 49% appearing once. The TCR comes from a woman in her thirties or forties in good health. The specimen was blood.

The chain's CDR3 is CASSTRTSNGQYF. The CDR3 DNA follows: TGCGCCAGCAGCACACGAACGTCGAATGGGCAGTACTTC. J is TRBJ2-4 and V is TRBV4-1; no clear D. Deletions cut 5 bases from V and 13 bases from J, with 18 bases between. The germline V gene encodes CDR1 MGHRA and CDR2 YSYEKL. This CDR3 region has 13 residues.